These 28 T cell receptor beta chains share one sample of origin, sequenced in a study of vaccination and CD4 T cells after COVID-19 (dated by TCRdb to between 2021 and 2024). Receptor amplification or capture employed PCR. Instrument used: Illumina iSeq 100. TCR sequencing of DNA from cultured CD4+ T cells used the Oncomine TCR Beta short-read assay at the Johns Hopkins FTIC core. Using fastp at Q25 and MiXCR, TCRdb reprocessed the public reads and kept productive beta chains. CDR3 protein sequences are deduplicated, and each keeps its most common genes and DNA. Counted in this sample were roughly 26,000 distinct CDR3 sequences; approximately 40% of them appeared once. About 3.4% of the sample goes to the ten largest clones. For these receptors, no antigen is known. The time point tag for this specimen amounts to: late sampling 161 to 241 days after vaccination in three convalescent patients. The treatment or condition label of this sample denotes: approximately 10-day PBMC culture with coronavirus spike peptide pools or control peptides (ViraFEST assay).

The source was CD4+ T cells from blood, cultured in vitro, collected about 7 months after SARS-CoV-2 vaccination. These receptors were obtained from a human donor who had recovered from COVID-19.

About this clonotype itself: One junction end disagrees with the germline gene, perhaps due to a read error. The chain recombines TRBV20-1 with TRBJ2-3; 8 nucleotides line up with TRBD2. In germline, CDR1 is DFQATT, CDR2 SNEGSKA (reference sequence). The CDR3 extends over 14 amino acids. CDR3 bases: TGCAGTAAAACGGCGAGCGGGAGCAAAGATACGCAGTATTTT. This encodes CSKTASGSKDTQYF.

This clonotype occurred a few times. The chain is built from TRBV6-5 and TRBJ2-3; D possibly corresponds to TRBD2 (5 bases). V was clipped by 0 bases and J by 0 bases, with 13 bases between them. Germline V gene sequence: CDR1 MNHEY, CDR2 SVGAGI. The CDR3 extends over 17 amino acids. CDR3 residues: CASSYSRLAPSTDTQYF. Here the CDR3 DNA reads TGTGCCAGCAGTTACTCGCGCTTAGCGCCTAGCACAGATACGCAGTATTTT.

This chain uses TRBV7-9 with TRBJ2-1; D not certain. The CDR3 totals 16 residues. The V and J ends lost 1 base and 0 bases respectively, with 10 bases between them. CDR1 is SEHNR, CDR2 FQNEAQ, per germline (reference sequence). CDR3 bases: TGTGCCAGCAGCTTAGTCGGGCTGATCTCCTACAATGAGCAGTTCTTC. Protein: CASSLVGLISYNEQFF. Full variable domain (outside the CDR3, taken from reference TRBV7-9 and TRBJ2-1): DTGVSQNPRHKITKRGQNVTFRCDPISEHNRLYWYRQTLGQGPEFLTYFQNEAQLEKSRLLSDRFSAERPKGSFSTLEIQRTEQGDSAMYLCASSLVGLISYNEQFFGPGTRLTVL.

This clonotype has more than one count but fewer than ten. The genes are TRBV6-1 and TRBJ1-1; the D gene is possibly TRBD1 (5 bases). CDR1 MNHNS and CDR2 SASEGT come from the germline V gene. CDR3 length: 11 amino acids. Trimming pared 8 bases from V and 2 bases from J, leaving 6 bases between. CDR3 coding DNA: TGTGCCAGCCAGGGTAACACTGAAGCTTTCTTT. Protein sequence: CASQGNTEAFF.

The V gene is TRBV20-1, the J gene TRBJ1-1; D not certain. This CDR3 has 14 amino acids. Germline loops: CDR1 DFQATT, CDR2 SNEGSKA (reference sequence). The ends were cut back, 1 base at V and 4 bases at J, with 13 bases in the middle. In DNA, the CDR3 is TGCAGTGCTAGAGCCAACACTCCGAGCACTGAAGCTTTCTTT. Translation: CSARANTPSTEAFF.

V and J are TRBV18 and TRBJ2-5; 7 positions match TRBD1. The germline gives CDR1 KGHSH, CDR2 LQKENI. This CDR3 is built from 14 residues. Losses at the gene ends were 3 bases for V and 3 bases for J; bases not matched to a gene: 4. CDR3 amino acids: CASSPGTAEETQYF. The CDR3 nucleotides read TGTGCCAGCTCACCGGGGACAGCCGAAGAGACCCAGTACTTC. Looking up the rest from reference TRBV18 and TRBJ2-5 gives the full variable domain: NAGVMQNPRHLVRRRGQEARLRCSPMKGHSHVYWYRQLPEEGLKFMVYLQKENIIDESGMPKERFSAEFPKEGPSILRIQQVVRGDSAAYFCASSPGTAEETQYFGPGTRLLVL.

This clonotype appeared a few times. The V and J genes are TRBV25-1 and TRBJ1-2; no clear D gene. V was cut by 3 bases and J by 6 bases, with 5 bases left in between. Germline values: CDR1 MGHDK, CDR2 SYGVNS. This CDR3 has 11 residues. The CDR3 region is CASSDTDGYTF. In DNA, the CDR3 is TGTGCCAGCAGTGACACAGATGGCTACACCTTC.

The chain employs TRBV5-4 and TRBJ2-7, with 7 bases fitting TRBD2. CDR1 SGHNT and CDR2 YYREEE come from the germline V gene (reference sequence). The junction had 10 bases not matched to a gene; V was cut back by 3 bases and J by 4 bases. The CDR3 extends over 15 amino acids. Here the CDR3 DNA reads TGTGCCAGCAGCTCCCGACGGGGGGACGAGTACGAGCAGTACTTC. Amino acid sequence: CASSSRRGDEYEQYF.

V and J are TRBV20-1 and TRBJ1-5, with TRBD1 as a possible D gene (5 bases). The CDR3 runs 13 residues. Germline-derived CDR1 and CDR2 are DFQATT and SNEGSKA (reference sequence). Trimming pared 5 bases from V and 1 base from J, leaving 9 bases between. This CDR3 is CSAPHRSNQPQHF. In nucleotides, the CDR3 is TGCAGTGCTCCCCACAGGAGCAATCAGCCCCAGCATTTT.

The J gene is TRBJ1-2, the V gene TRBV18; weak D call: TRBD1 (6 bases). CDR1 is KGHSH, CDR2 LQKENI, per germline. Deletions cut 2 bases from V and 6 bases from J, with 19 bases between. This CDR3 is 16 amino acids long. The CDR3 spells CASSPSQGNFKDGYTF. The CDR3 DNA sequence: TGTGCCAGCTCACCATCGCAGGGGAATTTTAAGGATGGCTACACCTTC.

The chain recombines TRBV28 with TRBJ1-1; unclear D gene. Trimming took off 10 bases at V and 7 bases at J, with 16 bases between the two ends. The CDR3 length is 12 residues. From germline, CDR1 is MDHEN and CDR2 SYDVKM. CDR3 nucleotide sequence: TGTGCCACCCAGCTGGACGGCCTTGAAGCTTTCTTT. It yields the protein CATQLDGLEAFF.

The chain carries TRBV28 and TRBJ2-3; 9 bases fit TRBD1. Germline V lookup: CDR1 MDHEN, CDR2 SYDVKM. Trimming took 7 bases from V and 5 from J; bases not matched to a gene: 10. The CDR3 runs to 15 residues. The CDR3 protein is CASNLGDRVKDTQYF. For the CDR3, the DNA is TGTGCCAGCAATCTTGGGGACAGGGTCAAAGATACGCAGTATTTT.

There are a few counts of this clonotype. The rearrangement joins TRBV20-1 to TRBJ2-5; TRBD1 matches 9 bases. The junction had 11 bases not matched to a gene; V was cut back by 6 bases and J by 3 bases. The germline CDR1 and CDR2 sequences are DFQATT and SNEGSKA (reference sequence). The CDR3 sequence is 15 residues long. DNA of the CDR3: TGCAGTGCAACAGGGGGCCCAAGCCCGAAAGAGACCCAGTACTTC. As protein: CSATGGPSPKETQYF.

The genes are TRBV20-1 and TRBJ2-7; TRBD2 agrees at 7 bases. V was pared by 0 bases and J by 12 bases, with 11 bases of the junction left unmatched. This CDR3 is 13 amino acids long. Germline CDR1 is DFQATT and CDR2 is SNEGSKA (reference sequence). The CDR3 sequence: CSARDFAREGRYF. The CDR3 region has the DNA TGCAGTGCTAGAGATTTTGCCAGGGAGGGAAGGTACTTC.

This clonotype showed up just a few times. CDR3 coding DNA: TGCAGTGCTGAACGTCCGGGACTTGTGTACGAGCAGTACTTC. Translation: CSAERPGLVYEQYF. This chain links TRBV20-1 with TRBJ2-7, with D possibly being TRBD2 (6 bases). The CDR3 runs to 14 residues. The V end was cut by 5 bases, the J end by 4 bases, with 18 bases between. Germline loops: CDR1 DFQATT, CDR2 SNEGSKA (reference sequence).

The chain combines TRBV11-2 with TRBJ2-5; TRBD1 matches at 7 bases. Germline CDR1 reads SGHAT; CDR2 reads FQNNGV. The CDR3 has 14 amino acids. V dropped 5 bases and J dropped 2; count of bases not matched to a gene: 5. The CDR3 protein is CASSTGTAQETQYF. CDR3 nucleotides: TGTGCCAGCAGCACGGGGACAGCTCAAGAGACCCAGTACTTC.

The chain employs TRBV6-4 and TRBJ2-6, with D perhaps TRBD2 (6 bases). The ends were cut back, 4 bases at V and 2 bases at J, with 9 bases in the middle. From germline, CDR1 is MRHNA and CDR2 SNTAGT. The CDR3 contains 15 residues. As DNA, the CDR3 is TGTGCCAGCAGTGGCTCGGGGGCTGGGGCCAACGTCCTGACTTTC. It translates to CASSGSGAGANVLTF.

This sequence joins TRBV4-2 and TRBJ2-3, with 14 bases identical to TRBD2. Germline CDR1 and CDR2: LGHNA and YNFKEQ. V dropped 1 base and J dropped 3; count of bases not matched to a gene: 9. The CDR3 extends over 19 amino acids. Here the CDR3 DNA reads TGTGCCAGCAGCCAAGGGGTGGGACTAGCGGGAGATGGGACAGATACGCAGTATTTT. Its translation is CASSQGVGLAGDGTDTQYF.

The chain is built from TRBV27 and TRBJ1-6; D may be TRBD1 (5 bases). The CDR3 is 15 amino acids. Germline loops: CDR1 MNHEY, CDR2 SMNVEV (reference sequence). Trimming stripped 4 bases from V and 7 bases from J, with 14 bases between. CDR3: CASSWAWDDNSPLHF. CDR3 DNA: TGTGCCAGCAGTTGGGCCTGGGACGACAATTCACCCCTCCACTTT.

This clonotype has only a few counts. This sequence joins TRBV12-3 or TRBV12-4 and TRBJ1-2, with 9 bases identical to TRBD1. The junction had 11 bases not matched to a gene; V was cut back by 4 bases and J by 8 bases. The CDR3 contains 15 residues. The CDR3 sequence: CASSSSGTGTSGYTF. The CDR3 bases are TGTGCCAGCAGTTCCTCCGGGACAGGGACCAGCGGCTACACCTTC.

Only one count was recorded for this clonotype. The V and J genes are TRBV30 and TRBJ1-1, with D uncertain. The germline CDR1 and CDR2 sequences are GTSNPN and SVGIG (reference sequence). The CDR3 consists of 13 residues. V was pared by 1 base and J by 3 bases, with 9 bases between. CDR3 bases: TGTGCCTGGAGTGGCCTTCCTTACACTGAAGCTTTCTTT. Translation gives CAWSGLPYTEAFF.

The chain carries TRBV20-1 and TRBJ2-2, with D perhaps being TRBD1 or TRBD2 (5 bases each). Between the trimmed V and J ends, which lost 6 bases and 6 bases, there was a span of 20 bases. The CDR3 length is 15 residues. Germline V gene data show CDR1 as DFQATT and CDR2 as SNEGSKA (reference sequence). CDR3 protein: CSAEIGQGVAGELFF. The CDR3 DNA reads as TGCAGTGCGGAAATCGGGCAGGGAGTGGCCGGGGAGCTGTTTTTT.

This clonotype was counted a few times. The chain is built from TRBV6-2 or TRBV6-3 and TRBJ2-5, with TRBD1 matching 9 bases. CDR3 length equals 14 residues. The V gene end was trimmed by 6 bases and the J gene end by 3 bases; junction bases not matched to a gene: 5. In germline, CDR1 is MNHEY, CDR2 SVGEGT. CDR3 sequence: CASRDRGGEETQYF. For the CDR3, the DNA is TGTGCCAGCAGGGACAGGGGCGGCGAAGAGACCCAGTACTTC.

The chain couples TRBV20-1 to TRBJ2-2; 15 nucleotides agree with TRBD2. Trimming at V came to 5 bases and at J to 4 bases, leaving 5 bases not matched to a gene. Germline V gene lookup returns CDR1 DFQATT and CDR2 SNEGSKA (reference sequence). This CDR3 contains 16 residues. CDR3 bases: TGCAGTGCTCTAAGGACTAGCGGGAGGGCCACCGGGGAGCTGTTTTTT. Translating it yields CSALRTSGRATGELFF.

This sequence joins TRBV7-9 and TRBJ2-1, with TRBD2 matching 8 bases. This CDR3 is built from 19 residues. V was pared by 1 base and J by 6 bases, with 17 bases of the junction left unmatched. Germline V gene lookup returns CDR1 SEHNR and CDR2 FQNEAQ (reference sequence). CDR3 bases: TGTGCCAGCAGCTTAGGTTTTACTGCGCGGGAGGATAAGAGCAATGAGCAGTTCTTC. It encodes CASSLGFTAREDKSNEQFF.

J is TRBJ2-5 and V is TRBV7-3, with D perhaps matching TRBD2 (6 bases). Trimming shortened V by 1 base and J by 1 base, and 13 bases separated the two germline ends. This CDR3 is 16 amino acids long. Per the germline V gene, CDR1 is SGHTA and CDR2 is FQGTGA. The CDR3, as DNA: TGTGCCAGCAGCTTAAATGGAGCGGGCCTCCAAGAGACCCAGTACTTC. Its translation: CASSLNGAGLQETQYF.

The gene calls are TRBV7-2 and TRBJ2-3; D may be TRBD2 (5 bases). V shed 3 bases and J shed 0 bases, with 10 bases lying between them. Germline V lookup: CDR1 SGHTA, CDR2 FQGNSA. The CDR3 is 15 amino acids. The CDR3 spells CASSLMAGSTDTQYF. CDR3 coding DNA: TGTGCCAGCAGCTTGATGGCGGGCAGCACAGATACGCAGTATTTT. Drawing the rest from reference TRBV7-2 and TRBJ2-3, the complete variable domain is GAGVSQSPSNKVTEKGKDVELRCDPISGHTALYWYRQSLGQGLEFLIYFQGNSAPDKSGLPSDRFSAERTGGSVSTLTIQRTQQEDSAVYLCASSLMAGSTDTQYFGPGTRLTVL.

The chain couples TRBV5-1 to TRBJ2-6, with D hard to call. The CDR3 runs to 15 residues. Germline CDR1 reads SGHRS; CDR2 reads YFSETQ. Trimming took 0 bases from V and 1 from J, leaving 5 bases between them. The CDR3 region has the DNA TGCGCCAGCAGCTTGGTGGGTTCTGGGGCCAACGTCCTGACTTTC. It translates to CASSLVGSGANVLTF.